The entry that follows covers one TCR beta chain sequence. A single record per CDR3 protein comes from TCRdb applying MiXCR to the 5' RACE reads. The sample comprises under 85,000 distinct CDR3 sequences, 7% to 8% of which are singletons, and approximately 2.3% rests with the top ten. Germline-derived CDR1 and CDR2 are MNHEY and SVGEGT. The ends were cut back, 4 bases at V and 8 bases at J, with 17 bases in the middle. The CDR3 loop spans 14 amino acids. The data derive from a study of human T cells and chemical hapten exposure. Sequencing started from total RNA isolated from unfractionated whole blood.

The TCR originated in a male donor in good health. This chain joins TRBV6-2 or TRBV6-3 and TRBJ1-1; D might be TRBD1 (6 bases). The CDR3 loop reads CASSFLAQGMEAFF. CDR3 nucleotide sequence: TGTGCCAGCAGTTTCTTAGCACAGGGAATGGAAGCTTTCTTT.